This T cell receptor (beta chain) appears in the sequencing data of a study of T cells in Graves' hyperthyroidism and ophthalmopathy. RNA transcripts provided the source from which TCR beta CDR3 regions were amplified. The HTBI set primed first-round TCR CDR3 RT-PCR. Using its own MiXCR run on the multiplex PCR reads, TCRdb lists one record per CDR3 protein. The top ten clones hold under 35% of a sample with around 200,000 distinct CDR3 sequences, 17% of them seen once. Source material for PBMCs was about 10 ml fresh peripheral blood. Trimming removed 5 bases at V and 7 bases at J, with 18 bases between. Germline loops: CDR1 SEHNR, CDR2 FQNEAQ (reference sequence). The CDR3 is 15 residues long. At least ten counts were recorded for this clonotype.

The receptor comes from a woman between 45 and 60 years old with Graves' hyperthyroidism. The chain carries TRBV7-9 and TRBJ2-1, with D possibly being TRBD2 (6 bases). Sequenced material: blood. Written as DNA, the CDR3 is TGTGCCAGCAGCGGGACTTTTGAAAGAGGGAATGAGCAGTTCTTC. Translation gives CASSGTFERGNEQFF.